The 27 T cell receptor beta chains below come from one sample, sequenced in a study of T cell repertoires in cytomegalovirus infection. From the reads, TCRdb called clonotypes with MiXCR, one entry per CDR3 protein. The table records fewer than 200,000 distinct CDR3 sequences, approximately 20% of them present only once. The sequenced sample was PBMCs. The receptors stem from a human donor in good health (CMV status not recorded). Some clones in this sample may be carry-over from other donors' samples.

This clonotype was recorded at least ten times. The rearrangement uses TRBV2 and TRBJ1-5; D unclear. Deletions cut 6 bases from V and 3 bases from J, with 12 bases between. Germline V CDR1 and CDR2: SNHLY, FYNNEI. CDR3 length equals 14 residues. In nucleotides, the CDR3 is TGTGCCAGCAGGGGGAGTGGGGACAATCAGCCCCAGCATTTT. Protein sequence: CASRGSGDNQPQHF. Full variable domain (remainder filled in from reference TRBV2 and TRBJ1-5): EPEVTQTPSHQVTQMGQEVILRCVPISNHLYFYWYRQILGQKVEFLVSFYNNEISEKSEIFDDQFSVERPDGSNFTLKIRSTKLEDSAMYFCASRGSGDNQPQHFGDGTRLSIL.

This clonotype showed up many times. This chain uses TRBV7-8 with TRBJ2-2; D is possibly TRBD2 (5 bases). CDR1 is SGHVS and CDR2 is FQNEAQ in the germline V gene. This CDR3 is 14 amino acids long. Trimming left V 5 bases short and J 2 bases short, with 9 bases between. Written as DNA, the CDR3 is TGTGCCAGCAGCCTCCGACTAAACACCGGGGAGCTGTTTTTT. This translates into CASSLRLNTGELFF.

This clonotype appeared a few times. This chain joins TRBV29-1 and TRBJ2-3; 7 nucleotides match TRBD2. Germline CDR1 is SQVTM and CDR2 is ANQGSEA. The ends lost 8 bases at V and 0 bases at J; junction bases unmatched: 8. The CDR3 is 14 amino acids. CDR3 in amino acids: CSTRDYLSTDTQYF. The CDR3 bases are TGCAGCACCCGGGACTACCTAAGCACAGATACGCAGTATTTT.

V usage is TRBV7-9 and J usage is TRBJ1-1; D not certain. CDR1 is SEHNR and CDR2 is FQNEAQ in the germline V gene (reference sequence). The CDR3 has 14 amino acids. V lost 5 bases and J lost 5, with 15 bases in between. The CDR3 DNA is TGTGCCAGCAGCACCGCCGGACCGGGGACTGAAGCTTTCTTT. This translates into CASSTAGPGTEAFF. Variable domain in full (rest from reference TRBV7-9 and TRBJ1-1): DTGVSQNPRHKITKRGQNVTFRCDPISEHNRLYWYRQTLGQGPEFLTYFQNEAQLEKSRLLSDRFSAERPKGSFSTLEIQRTEQGDSAMYLCASSTAGPGTEAFFGQGTRLTVV.

This clonotype was counted only a few times. The genes are TRBV12-3 or TRBV12-4 and TRBJ2-1; 11 nucleotides match TRBD1. V shed 5 bases and J 4 bases; nucleotides not matched to a gene: 4. The CDR3 has 15 amino acids. In DNA, the CDR3 is TGTGCCAGCAGTCCGGGACAGGGGGGATACAATGAGCAGTTCTTC. Its translation: CASSPGQGGYNEQFF.

This clonotype was seen a handful of times. The rearrangement links TRBV7-2 to TRBJ2-1, with D perhaps matching TRBD1 (6 bases). The CDR3 has 17 amino acids. Per the germline V gene, CDR1 is SGHTA and CDR2 is FQGNSA. V lost 2 bases and J 0 bases, leaving 14 bases between the germline ends. The CDR3 DNA follows: TGTGCCAGCAGCTTAATACAGGGTTTTAGCTCCTACAATGAGCAGTTCTTC. Amino acid sequence: CASSLIQGFSSYNEQFF.

The V call is TRBV7-9, the J call TRBJ1-4; D possibly corresponds to TRBD1 (6 bases). Germline CDR1 SEHNR, CDR2 FQNEAQ (reference sequence). The CDR3 covers 15 residues. V was cut by 3 bases and J by 6 bases, with 14 bases left in between. The CDR3 DNA is TGTGCCAGCAGCTTCTCCCGGGACATTGATGAAAAACTGTTTTTT. Residues: CASSFSRDIDEKLFF.

This clonotype occurred a few times. The chain is built from TRBV5-1 and TRBJ1-6; D unresolved. CDR3 length: 14 amino acids. V shed 0 bases and J shed 7 bases, with 8 bases lying between them. Per the germline V gene, CDR1 is SGHRS and CDR2 is YFSETQ. In DNA form, the CDR3 reads TGCGCCAGCAGCTTGGGTCAGGACAATTCACCCCTCCACTTT. Its protein is CASSLGQDNSPLHF.

In this sample, this clonotype turned up a few times. This rearrangement joins TRBV28 to TRBJ1-2; 8 bases are shared with TRBD1. CDR3 length: 13 amino acids. After removal of 6 bases from V and 8 bases from J, the junction contained 8 bases not matched to a gene. Germline assignment: CDR1 MDHEN and CDR2 SYDVKM. CDR3 region: CASSPGTGGGYTF. As DNA, the CDR3 is TGTGCCAGCAGCCCCGGGACAGGAGGCGGCTACACCTTC.

The V and J genes are TRBV9 and TRBJ1-6; 7 bases map to TRBD1. The CDR3 consists of 14 residues. V lost 6 bases to trimming and J lost 6 bases; unmatched junction nucleotides: 6. Germline V gene sequence: CDR1 SGDLS, CDR2 YYNGEE. CDR3 bases: TGTGCCAGCACCCGGGACAGCGGTAATTCACCCCTCCACTTT. It encodes CASTRDSGNSPLHF.

This clonotype has just a few counts. This rearrangement joins TRBV7-9 to TRBJ2-4; the D call may be TRBD1 or TRBD2 (5 bases each). V was cut by 1 base and J by 6 bases, with 10 bases left in between. Germline V gene sequence: CDR1 SEHNR, CDR2 FQNEAQ (reference sequence). The CDR3 is 14 amino acids. In DNA, the CDR3 is TGTGCCAGCAGCTTAGGAGGGGCCGGAAACATTCAGTACTTC. Translated: CASSLGGAGNIQYF.

The CDR3, as DNA: TGTGCCAGCCCTGGACTAGCGGGAGTAGGCGGGGAGCTGTTTTTT. Encoded protein: CASPGLAGVGGELFF. This chain joins TRBV6-6 and TRBJ2-2; 13 positions match TRBD2. V shed 8 bases and J 7 bases; nucleotides not matched to a gene: 7. This CDR3 spans 15 amino acids. Germline values: CDR1 MNHNY, CDR2 SVGAGI (reference sequence).

The chain is built from TRBV4-3 and TRBJ1-4; a possible D gene is TRBD1 (6 bases). The V gene lost 1 base and the J gene lost 1 base, with 10 bases spanning the gap. The CDR3 spans 16 residues. Germline CDR1 and CDR2: LGHNA and YSLEER. The DNA of the CDR3 is TGCGCCAGCAGCCAAGTAGGGGGACTAACTAATGAAAAACTGTTTTTT. This translates into CASSQVGGLTNEKLFF.

The chain is built from TRBV12-3 or TRBV12-4 and TRBJ1-1; perhaps TRBD1 as D (5 bases). The CDR3 consists of 16 residues. Trimming took off 5 bases at V and 2 bases at J, with 18 bases between the two ends. As DNA, the CDR3 is TGTGCCAGCAGTGTTGGGACCTCTTCCCGTAACACTGAAGCTTTCTTT. Residues: CASSVGTSSRNTEAFF.

This clonotype was picked up a small number of times. The genes are TRBV6-6 and TRBJ2-7; the D is unclear. The CDR3 runs 12 residues. Germline lookup yields CDR1 MNHNY and CDR2 SVGAGI (reference sequence). The germline V and J ends were trimmed by 8 bases and 0 bases, with 8 bases remaining between them. CDR3 DNA: TGTGCCAGCGCCCTGAGCTCCTACGAGCAGTACTTC. Translation gives CASALSSYEQYF.

This clonotype was seen repeatedly, ten times or more. The chain links TRBV4-1 to TRBJ2-1; 11 bases agree with TRBD1. The V segment lost 4 bases and the J segment 8 bases; nucleotides outside the gene matches: 7. The CDR3 covers 15 residues. In germline, CDR1 is MGHRA, CDR2 YSYEKL. The chain's CDR3 is CASSLVDRGLDEQFF. The DNA for the CDR3 is TGCGCCAGCAGCCTTGTGGACAGGGGGCTCGATGAGCAGTTCTTC.

This clonotype was counted only a few times. The V gene is TRBV7-9, the J gene TRBJ2-5; TRBD1 is a possible D gene (6 bases). Germline V lookup: CDR1 SEHNR, CDR2 FQNEAQ (reference sequence). This CDR3 has 14 amino acids. Trimming left V 1 base short and J 10 bases short, with 16 bases between. The CDR3 loop is CASSLGTAIRDQYF. The DNA for the CDR3 is TGTGCCAGCAGCTTAGGGACAGCCATCCGGGACCAGTACTTC.

The chain has TRBV24-1 and TRBJ1-4; 9 bases agree with TRBD1. Germline CDR1 is KGHDR and CDR2 is SFDVKD. This CDR3 has 15 residues. Germline trimming cut 3 bases from V and 5 bases from J; bases unmatched to any gene: 3. CDR3 bases: TGTGCCACCAGTGATCCTACAGGGGGCAATGAAAAACTGTTTTTT. Translation: CATSDPTGGNEKLFF.

This clonotype was counted ten times or more. J is TRBJ1-2 and V is TRBV7-9; D unclear. V lost 1 base to trimming and J lost 6 bases, with 9 bases between them. CDR1 and CDR2 (germline): SEHNR, FQNEAQ (reference sequence). The CDR3 has 13 amino acids. CDR3 protein: CASSLENRDGYTF. The CDR3 nucleotides are TGTGCCAGCAGCTTAGAAAACCGCGATGGCTACACCTTC.

This sequence joins TRBV28 and TRBJ1-5; 8 nucleotides agree with TRBD1. Germline CDR1 reads MDHEN; CDR2 reads SYDVKM. The CDR3 has 16 amino acids. Germline trimming cut 3 bases from V and 11 bases from J; bases unmatched to any gene: 15. CDR3: CASSLARGPDRGAQHF. DNA of the CDR3: TGTGCCAGCAGTTTGGCCAGGGGGCCCGACCGGGGTGCCCAGCATTTT.

The V gene is TRBV20-1, the J gene TRBJ2-5, with D possibly TRBD2 on 5 matching bases. V lost 6 bases and J lost 5, with 13 bases in between. This CDR3 has 12 residues. Germline CDR1 and CDR2: DFQATT and SNEGSKA (reference sequence). The CDR3 bases are TGCAGTGCACGGCGAGGGCCGGAGACCCAGTACTTC. Its protein is CSARRGPETQYF.

The chain is built from TRBV12-3 or TRBV12-4 and TRBJ2-1; 11 bases align to TRBD2. The CDR3 totals 18 residues. The trim removed 8 bases at V and 5 bases at J, leaving 17 bases unmatched. The CDR3 nucleotides are TGTGCCAGCGGACCATCTACTAGCGGGAGTTTCGGAAACAATGAGCAGTTCTTC. It yields the protein CASGPSTSGSFGNNEQFF.

The rearrangement links TRBV28 to TRBJ2-4; D gene unclear. Germline-derived CDR1 and CDR2 are MDHEN and SYDVKM. V was shortened by 3 bases and J by 1 base, with 10 bases between the two germline ends. The CDR3 length is 15 residues. The CDR3 here is CASSFWKEAKNIQYF. The CDR3 region has the DNA TGTGCCAGCAGTTTTTGGAAAGAGGCCAAAAACATTCAGTACTTC. Full variable domain (missing parts from reference TRBV28 and TRBJ2-4): DVKVTQSSRYLVKRTGEKVFLECVQDMDHENMFWYRQDPGLGLRLIYFSYDVKMKEKGDIPEGYSVSREKKERFSLILESASTNQTSMYLCASSFWKEAKNIQYFGAGTRLSVL.

This sequence joins TRBV27 and TRBJ2-7; 7 bases map to TRBD2. The germline CDR1 and CDR2 sequences are MNHEY and SMNVEV (reference sequence). Losses at the gene ends were 3 bases for V and 3 bases for J; bases not matched to a gene: 5. The CDR3 has 14 residues. The CDR3 is CASSLTSGNYEQYF. The DNA of the CDR3 is TGTGCCAGCAGTTTGACCAGCGGGAACTACGAGCAGTACTTC.

This clonotype came up a few times. The chain couples TRBV7-3 to TRBJ2-5, with D perhaps matching TRBD1 (6 bases). Germline CDR1 is SGHTA and CDR2 is FQGTGA. V was shortened by 0 bases and J by 5 bases, with 10 bases between the two germline ends. This CDR3 has 14 amino acids. CDR3 in amino acids: CASSLTGQRETQYF. The CDR3 DNA sequence: TGTGCCAGCAGCTTAACGGGACAAAGGGAGACCCAGTACTTC.

The chain links TRBV11-2 to TRBJ1-2, with D maybe TRBD1 (5 bases). This CDR3 comprises 14 residues. Per germline, CDR1 SGHAT and CDR2 FQNNGV. Deletions cut 5 bases from V and 8 bases from J, with 18 bases between. DNA for the CDR3: TGTGCCAGCAGCCCTAGCGGGCAGGGTGGAGGCTACACCTTC. It yields the protein CASSPSGQGGGYTF.

A few counts support this clonotype. The chain combines TRBV7-9 with TRBJ1-6; 7 positions agree with TRBD1. J gave up 6 bases and V 6 bases, and 11 bases lay outside the gene matches. Germline values: CDR1 SEHNR, CDR2 FQNEAQ (reference sequence). The CDR3 length is 16 residues. The CDR3 DNA follows: TGTGCCAGCAGTTCCCCCGGTAAGGGGGCTAATTCACCCCTCCACTTT. This sequence encodes CASSSPGKGANSPLHF.